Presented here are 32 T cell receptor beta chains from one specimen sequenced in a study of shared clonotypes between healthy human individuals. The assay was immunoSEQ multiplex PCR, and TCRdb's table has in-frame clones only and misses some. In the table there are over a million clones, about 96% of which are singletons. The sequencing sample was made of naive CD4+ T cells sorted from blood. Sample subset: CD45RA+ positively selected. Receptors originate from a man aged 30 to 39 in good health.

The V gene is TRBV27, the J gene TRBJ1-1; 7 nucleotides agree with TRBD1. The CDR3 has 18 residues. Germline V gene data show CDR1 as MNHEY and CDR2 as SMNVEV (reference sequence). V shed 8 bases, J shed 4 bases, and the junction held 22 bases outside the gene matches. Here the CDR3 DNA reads TGTGCCAGCCACGACGCGTCGGCAGGGGGGACCTTGGGCACTGAAGCTTTCTTT. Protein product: CASHDASAGGTLGTEAFF.

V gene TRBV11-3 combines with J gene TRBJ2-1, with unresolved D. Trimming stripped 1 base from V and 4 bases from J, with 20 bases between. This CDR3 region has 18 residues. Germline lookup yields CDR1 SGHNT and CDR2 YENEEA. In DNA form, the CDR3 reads TGTGCCAGCAGCTTAGTTCTCCACAATTCGGTTGGGTACAATGAGCAGTTCTTC. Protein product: CASSLVLHNSVGYNEQFF.

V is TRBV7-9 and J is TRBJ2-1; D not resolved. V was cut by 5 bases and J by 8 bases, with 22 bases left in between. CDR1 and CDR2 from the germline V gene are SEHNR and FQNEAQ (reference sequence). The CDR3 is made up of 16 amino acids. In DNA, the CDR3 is TGTGCCAGCAGCCCACCCGGCCCTCGATTCACCGATGAGCAGTTCTTC. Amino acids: CASSPPGPRFTDEQFF. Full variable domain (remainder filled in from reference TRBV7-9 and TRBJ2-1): DTGVSQNPRHKITKRGQNVTFRCDPISEHNRLYWYRQTLGQGPEFLTYFQNEAQLEKSRLLSDRFSAERPKGSFSTLEIQRTEQGDSAMYLCASSPPGPRFTDEQFFGPGTRLTVL.

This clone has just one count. CDR3 residues: CASRTFRVTNEQYF. Written as DNA, the CDR3 is TGTGCCAGCAGAACCTTTCGAGTGACTAACGAGCAGTACTTC. The J gene is TRBJ2-7, the V gene TRBV28; D is perhaps TRBD2 (5 bases). This CDR3 region has 14 residues. Germline CDR1 reads MDHEN; CDR2 reads SYDVKM. Trimming removed 6 bases from V and 5 bases from J, with 17 bases in between.

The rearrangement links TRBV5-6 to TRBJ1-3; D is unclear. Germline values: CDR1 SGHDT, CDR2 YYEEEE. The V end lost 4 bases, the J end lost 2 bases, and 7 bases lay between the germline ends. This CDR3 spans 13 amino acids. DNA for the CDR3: TGTGCCAGCAGCCCACGTCCTGGAAACACCATATATTTT. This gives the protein CASSPRPGNTIYF.

The CDR3 loop is CASSQRPLTDTQYF. CDR3 coding DNA: TGCGCCAGCAGCCAACGACCCCTCACGGATACGCAGTATTTT. The chain employs TRBV5-1 and TRBJ2-3; D is unclear. Looked up from germline, CDR1 is SGHRS and CDR2 is YFSETQ. The CDR3 loop spans 14 amino acids. The ends were cut back, 4 bases at V and 6 bases at J, with 15 bases in the middle.

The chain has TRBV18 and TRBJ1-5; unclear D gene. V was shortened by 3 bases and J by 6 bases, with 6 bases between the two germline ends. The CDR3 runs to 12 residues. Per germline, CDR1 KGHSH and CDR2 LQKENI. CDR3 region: CASSPNAQPQHF. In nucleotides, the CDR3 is TGTGCCAGCTCACCTAACGCTCAGCCCCAGCATTTT.

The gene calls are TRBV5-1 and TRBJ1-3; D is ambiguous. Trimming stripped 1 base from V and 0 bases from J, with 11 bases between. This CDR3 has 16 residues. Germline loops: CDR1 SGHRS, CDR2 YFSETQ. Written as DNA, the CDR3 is TGCGCCAGCAGCTTGTACGGAAGAAGCTCTGGAAACACCATATATTTT. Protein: CASSLYGRSSGNTIYF. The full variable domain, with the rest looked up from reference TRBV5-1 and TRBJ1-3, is KAGVTQTPRYLIKTRGQQVTLSCSPISGHRSVSWYQQTPGQGLQFLFEYFSETQRNKGNFPGRFSGRQFSNSRSEMNVSTLELGDSALYLCASSLYGRSSGNTIYFGEGSWLTVV.

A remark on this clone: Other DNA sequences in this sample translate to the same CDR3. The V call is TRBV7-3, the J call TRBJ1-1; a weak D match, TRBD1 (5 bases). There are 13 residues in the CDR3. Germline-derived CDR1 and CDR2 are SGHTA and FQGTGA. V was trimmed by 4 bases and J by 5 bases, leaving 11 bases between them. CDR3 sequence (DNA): TGTGCCAGCAGCTCCCAGGGTTATACTGAAGCTTTCTTT. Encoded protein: CASSSQGYTEAFF. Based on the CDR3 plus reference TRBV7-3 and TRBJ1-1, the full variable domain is GAGVSQTPSNKVTEKGKYVELRCDPISGHTALYWYRQSLGQGPEFLIYFQGTGAADDSGLPNDRFFAVRPEGSVSTLKIQRTERGDSAVYLCASSSQGYTEAFFGQGTRLTVV.

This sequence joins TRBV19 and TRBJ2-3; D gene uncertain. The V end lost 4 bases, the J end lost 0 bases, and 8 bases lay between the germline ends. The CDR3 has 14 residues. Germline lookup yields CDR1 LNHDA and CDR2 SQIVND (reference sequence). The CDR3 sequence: CASSNTFSTDTQYF. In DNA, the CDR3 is TGTGCCAGTAGTAACACTTTTAGCACAGATACGCAGTATTTT.

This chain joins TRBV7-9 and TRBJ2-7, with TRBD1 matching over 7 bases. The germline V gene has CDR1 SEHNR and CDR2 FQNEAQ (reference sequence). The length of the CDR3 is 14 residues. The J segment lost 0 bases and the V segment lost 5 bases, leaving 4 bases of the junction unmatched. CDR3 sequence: CASSPGTVSYEQYF. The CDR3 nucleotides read TGTGCCAGCAGCCCCGGGACAGTCTCCTACGAGCAGTACTTC.

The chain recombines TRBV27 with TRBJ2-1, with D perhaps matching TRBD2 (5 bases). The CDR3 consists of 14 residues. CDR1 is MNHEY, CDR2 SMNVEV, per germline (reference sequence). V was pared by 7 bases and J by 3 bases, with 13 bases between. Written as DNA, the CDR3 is TGTGCCAGCACCATTAGCGAGCACTACAATGAGCAGTTCTTC. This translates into CASTISEHYNEQFF.

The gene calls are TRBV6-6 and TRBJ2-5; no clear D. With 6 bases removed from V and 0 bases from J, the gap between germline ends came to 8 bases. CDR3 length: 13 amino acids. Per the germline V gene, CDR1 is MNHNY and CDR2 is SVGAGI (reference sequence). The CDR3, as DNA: TGTGCCAGCAGAGGCGGCAACCAAGAGACCCAGTACTTC. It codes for CASRGGNQETQYF.

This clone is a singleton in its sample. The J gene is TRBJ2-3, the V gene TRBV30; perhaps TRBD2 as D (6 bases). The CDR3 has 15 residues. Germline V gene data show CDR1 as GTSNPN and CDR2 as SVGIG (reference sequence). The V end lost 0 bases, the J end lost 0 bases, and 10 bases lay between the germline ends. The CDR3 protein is CAWSVGGTSTDTQYF. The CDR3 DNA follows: TGTGCCTGGAGTGTAGGAGGGACTAGCACAGATACGCAGTATTTT.

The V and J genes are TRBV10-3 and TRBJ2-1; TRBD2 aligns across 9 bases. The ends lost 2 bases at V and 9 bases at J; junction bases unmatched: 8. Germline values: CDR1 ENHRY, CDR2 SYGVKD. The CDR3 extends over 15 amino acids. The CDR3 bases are TGTGCCATCAGTGAGAGGTTAGCGGGAGAAAGTGAGCAGTTCTTC. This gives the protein CAISERLAGESEQFF.

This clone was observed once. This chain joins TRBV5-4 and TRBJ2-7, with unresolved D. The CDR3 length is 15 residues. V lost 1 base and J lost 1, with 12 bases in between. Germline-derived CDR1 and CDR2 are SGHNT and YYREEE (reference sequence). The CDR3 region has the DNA TGTGCCAGCAGCTTGCGGACGGACCCTTCCTACGAGCAGTACTTC. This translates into CASSLRTDPSYEQYF.

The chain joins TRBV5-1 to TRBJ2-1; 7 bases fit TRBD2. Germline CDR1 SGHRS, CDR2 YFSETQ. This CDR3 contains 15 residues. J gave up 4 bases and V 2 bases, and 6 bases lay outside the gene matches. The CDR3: CASSFLTSSYNEQFF. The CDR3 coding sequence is TGCGCCAGCAGCTTCCTGACTAGCAGTTACAATGAGCAGTTCTTC.

CDR3: CASSPGGSPETQYF. In nucleotides, the CDR3 is TGTGCCAGCTCACCAGGCGGGAGCCCTGAGACCCAGTACTTC. V gene TRBV18 combines with J gene TRBJ2-5, with TRBD2 matching over 7 bases. The CDR3 is made up of 14 amino acids. V was clipped by 2 bases and J by 5 bases; unmatched bases: 5. Germline V gene lookup returns CDR1 KGHSH and CDR2 LQKENI. The full variable domain, with the rest looked up from reference TRBV18 and TRBJ2-5, is NAGVMQNPRHLVRRRGQEARLRCSPMKGHSHVYWYRQLPEEGLKFMVYLQKENIIDESGMPKERFSAEFPKEGPSILRIQQVVRGDSAAYFCASSPGGSPETQYFGPGTRLLVL.

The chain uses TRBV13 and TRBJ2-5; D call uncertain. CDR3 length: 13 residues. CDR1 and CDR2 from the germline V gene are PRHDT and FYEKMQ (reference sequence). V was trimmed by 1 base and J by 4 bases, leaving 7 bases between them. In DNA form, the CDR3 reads TGTGCCAGCAGCTTAGACAAACCAGAGACCCAGTACTTC. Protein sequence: CASSLDKPETQYF. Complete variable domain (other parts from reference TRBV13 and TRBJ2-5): AAGVIQSPRHLIKEKRETATLKCYPIPRHDTVYWYQQGPGQDPQFLISFYEKMQSDKGSIPDRFSAQQFSDYHSELNMSSLELGDSALYFCASSLDKPETQYFGPGTRLLVL.

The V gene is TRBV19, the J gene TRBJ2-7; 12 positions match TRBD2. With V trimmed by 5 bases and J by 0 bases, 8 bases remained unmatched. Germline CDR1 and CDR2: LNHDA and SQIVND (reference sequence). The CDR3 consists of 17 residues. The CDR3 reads CASSSGLAGWGSYEQYF. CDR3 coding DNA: TGTGCCAGTAGTTCTGGACTAGCGGGGTGGGGCTCCTACGAGCAGTACTTC.

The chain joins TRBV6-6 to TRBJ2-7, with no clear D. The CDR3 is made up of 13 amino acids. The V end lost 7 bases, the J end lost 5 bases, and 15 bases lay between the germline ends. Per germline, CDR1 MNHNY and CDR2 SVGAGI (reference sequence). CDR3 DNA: TGTGCCAGCAACCCGGGTTCCGGCAACGAGCAGTACTTC. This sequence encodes CASNPGSGNEQYF.

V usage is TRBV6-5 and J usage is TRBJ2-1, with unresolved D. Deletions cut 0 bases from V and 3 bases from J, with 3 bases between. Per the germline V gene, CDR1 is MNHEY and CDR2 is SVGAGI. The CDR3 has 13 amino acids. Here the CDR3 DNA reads TGTGCCAGCAGTTACTCCTACTACAATGAGCAGTTCTTC. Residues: CASSYSYYNEQFF.

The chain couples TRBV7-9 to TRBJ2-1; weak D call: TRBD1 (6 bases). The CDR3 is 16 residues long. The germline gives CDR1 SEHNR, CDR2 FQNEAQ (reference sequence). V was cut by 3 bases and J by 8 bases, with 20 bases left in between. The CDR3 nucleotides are TGTGCCAGCAGCTTCGGACAGACCCTTGATACGGATGAGCAGTTCTTC. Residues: CASSFGQTLDTDEQFF.

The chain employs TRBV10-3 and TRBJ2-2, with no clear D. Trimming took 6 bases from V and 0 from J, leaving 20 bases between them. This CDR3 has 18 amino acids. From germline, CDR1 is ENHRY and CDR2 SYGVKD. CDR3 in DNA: TGTGCCATCAGCCGAATACTTTCCGGAGAATCGAACACCGGGGAGCTGTTTTTT. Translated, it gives CAISRILSGESNTGELFF.

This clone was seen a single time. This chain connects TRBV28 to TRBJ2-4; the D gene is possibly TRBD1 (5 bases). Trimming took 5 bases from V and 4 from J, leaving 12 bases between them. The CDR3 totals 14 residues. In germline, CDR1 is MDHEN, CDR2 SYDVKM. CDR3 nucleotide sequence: TGTGCCAGCAGTCCGCAACAGGAGAAAAACATTCAGTACTTC. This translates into CASSPQQEKNIQYF.

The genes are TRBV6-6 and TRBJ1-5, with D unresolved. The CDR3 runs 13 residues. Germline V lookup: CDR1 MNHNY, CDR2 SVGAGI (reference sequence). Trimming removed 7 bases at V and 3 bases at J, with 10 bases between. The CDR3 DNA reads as TGTGCCAGCAATCGTCAAGTCAATCAGCCCCAGCATTTT. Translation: CASNRQVNQPQHF.

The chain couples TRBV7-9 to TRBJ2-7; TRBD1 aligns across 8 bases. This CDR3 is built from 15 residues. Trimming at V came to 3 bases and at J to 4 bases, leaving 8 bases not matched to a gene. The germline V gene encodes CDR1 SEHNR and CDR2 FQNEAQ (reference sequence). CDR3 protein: CASSLFRQGRYEQYF. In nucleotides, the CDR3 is TGTGCCAGCAGCTTGTTCAGACAGGGGAGATACGAGCAGTACTTC.

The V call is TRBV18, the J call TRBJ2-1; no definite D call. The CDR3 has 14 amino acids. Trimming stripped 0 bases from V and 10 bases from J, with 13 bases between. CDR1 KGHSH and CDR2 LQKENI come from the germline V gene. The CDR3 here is CASSPPTTLGEQFF. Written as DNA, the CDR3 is TGTGCCAGCTCACCACCGACGACTCTAGGCGAGCAGTTCTTC. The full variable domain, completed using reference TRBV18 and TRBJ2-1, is NAGVMQNPRHLVRRRGQEARLRCSPMKGHSHVYWYRQLPEEGLKFMVYLQKENIIDESGMPKERFSAEFPKEGPSILRIQQVVRGDSAAYFCASSPPTTLGEQFFGPGTRLTVL.

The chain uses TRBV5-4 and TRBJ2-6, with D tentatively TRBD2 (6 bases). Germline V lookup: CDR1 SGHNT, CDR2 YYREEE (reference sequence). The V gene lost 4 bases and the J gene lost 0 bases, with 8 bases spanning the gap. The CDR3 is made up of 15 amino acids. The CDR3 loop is CASSGGTSGANVLTF. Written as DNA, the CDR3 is TGTGCCAGCAGCGGAGGGACCTCTGGGGCCAACGTCCTGACTTTC.

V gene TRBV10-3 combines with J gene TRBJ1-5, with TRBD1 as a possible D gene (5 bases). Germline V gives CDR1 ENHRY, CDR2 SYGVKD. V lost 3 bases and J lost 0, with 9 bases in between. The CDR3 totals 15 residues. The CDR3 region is CAISEGVNSNQPQHF. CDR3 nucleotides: TGTGCCATCAGTGAAGGGGTGAATAGCAATCAGCCCCAGCATTTT.

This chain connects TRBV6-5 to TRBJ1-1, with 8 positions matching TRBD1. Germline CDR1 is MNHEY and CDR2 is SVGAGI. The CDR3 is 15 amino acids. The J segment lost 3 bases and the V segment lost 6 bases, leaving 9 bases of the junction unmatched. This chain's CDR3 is CASRSPGQGDTEAFF. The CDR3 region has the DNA TGTGCCAGCAGATCACCCGGACAGGGCGACACTGAAGCTTTCTTT.

The CDR3 loop is CASSSGTGDHYEQYF. CDR3 DNA: TGTGCCAGCAGCTCCGGGACAGGGGACCATTACGAGCAGTACTTC. The chain is built from TRBV5-4 and TRBJ2-7; 10 nucleotides line up with TRBD1. CDR3 length equals 15 residues. With V trimmed by 3 bases and J by 4 bases, 7 bases remained unmatched. From germline, CDR1 is SGHNT and CDR2 YYREEE (reference sequence). Looking up the rest from reference TRBV5-4 and TRBJ2-7 gives the full variable domain: ETGVTQSPTHLIKTRGQQVTLRCSSQSGHNTVSWYQQALGQGPQFIFQYYREEENGRGNFPPRFSGLQFPNYSSELNVNALELDDSALYLCASSSGTGDHYEQYFGPGTRLTVT.